The 10 T cell receptor beta chains reported below all come from one sample, sequenced in a study of regulatory T cells. Study results and caveats: In CD3G-deficient patients, conventional CD4+ T cells were enriched for hydrophobic CDR3 residues at positions 6 and 7.

The primer mix had 52 TRBV and 13 TRBJ primers. Here immunoSEQ multiplex PCR was the method, and the copy in TCRdb shows in-frame clones only, minus some. Of about 35,000 clones in the sample, 70% to 90% were seen once. Their recognized antigens are unknown. Specimen: conventional CD4+ T cells sorted from blood. Every receptor here comes from a young adult with CD3G deficiency.

This clone was observed a handful of times. The chain recombines TRBV28 with TRBJ1-2; TRBD1 matches 7 bases. CDR1 MDHEN and CDR2 SYDVKM come from the germline V gene. The CDR3 loop spans 13 amino acids. The junction had 5 bases not matched to a gene; V was cut back by 6 bases and J by 4 bases. The CDR3 DNA follows: TGTGCCAGCAGGCCTGGGACAGTCTATGGCTACACCTTC. Its translation is CASRPGTVYGYTF.

The chain carries TRBV28 and TRBJ2-1; D possibly uses TRBD1 or TRBD2 (5 bases each). CDR3 length equals 15 residues. Trimming pared 10 bases from V and 3 bases from J, leaving 19 bases between. The germline gives CDR1 MDHEN, CDR2 SYDVKM. The CDR3 here is CATAPGTLNYNEQFF. The CDR3 bases are TGTGCCACCGCCCCGGGGACCCTTAACTACAATGAGCAGTTCTTC.

V and J are TRBV28 and TRBJ2-7; 7 bases match TRBD2. The trim removed 6 bases at V and 5 bases at J, leaving 10 bases unmatched. The length of the CDR3 is 14 residues. Germline V CDR1 and CDR2: MDHEN, SYDVKM. The CDR3: CASRPPGGFNEQYF. CDR3 nucleotides: TGTGCCAGCAGACCCCCGGGAGGTTTCAACGAGCAGTACTTC.

The chain couples TRBV28 to TRBJ2-5; TRBD2 is a possible D gene (5 bases). Looked up from germline, CDR1 is MDHEN and CDR2 is SYDVKM. CDR3 length equals 13 residues. V was pared by 2 bases and J by 3 bases, with 7 bases between. The DNA for the CDR3 is TGTGCCAGCAGTTTAGTCGGGGAAGAGACCCAGTACTTC. This encodes CASSLVGEETQYF.

The V and J genes are TRBV28 and TRBJ2-7; TRBD1 aligns across 7 bases. CDR1 is MDHEN and CDR2 is SYDVKM in the germline V gene. The length of the CDR3 is 13 residues. Trimming at V came to 5 bases and at J to 0 bases, leaving 1 base not matched to a gene. CDR3 amino acids: CASSGDSSYEQYF. CDR3 DNA: TGTGCCAGCAGTGGGGACAGCTCCTACGAGCAGTACTTC.

This chain links TRBV27 with TRBJ1-6; D uncertain. This CDR3 spans 13 amino acids. Per germline, CDR1 MNHEY and CDR2 SMNVEV (reference sequence). V gave up 3 bases and J gave up 6 bases, with 6 bases separating them. CDR3 protein: CASSFLLNSPLHF. The CDR3 DNA reads as TGTGCCAGCAGTTTCCTTCTTAATTCACCCCTCCACTTT.

The CDR3 sequence is CASRPMGTGSYTF. DNA of the CDR3: TGTGCCAGCAGGCCTATGGGGACAGGGAGCTACACCTTC. The chain combines TRBV6-1 with TRBJ1-2; TRBD1 matches at 9 bases. J was trimmed by 9 bases and V by 6 bases; bases with no gene match: 8. CDR3 length: 13 residues. Germline V gene sequence: CDR1 MNHNS, CDR2 SASEGT.

The chain joins TRBV6-1 to TRBJ2-7; D may be TRBD1 (5 bases). Trimming took off 7 bases at V and 3 bases at J, with 13 bases between the two ends. Looked up from germline, CDR1 is MNHNS and CDR2 is SASEGT. This CDR3 spans 13 amino acids. CDR3 sequence reads: CASMVRDGYEQYF. The DNA of the CDR3 is TGTGCCAGCATGGTCAGGGATGGCTACGAGCAGTACTTC.

The chain is built from TRBV28 and TRBJ2-7; D gene unclear. CDR1 is MDHEN, CDR2 SYDVKM, per germline. V was pared by 4 bases and J by 0 bases, with 19 bases between. CDR3 length equals 17 residues. CDR3 residues: CASSSNLWSRSSYEQYF. The CDR3, as DNA: TGTGCCAGCAGTTCCAATCTATGGTCCAGGAGCTCCTACGAGCAGTACTTC.

This sequence joins TRBV28 and TRBJ2-7; D is perhaps TRBD1 or TRBD2 (5 bases each). CDR3 length: 16 residues. The germline V gene encodes CDR1 MDHEN and CDR2 SYDVKM. The V and J ends lost 5 bases and 4 bases respectively, with 21 bases between them. CDR3 loop: CASSLNPGRSVYEQYF. CDR3 coding DNA: TGTGCCAGCAGTCTTAACCCGGGACGGTCCGTTTACGAGCAGTACTTC.